The clone carrying this T cell receptor (beta chain) was seen more than once but under ten times. This specimen belongs to a study of blood T cells in healthy people across ages. It was with a sample-barcoded 5' primer and a J-beta primer mix that a second PCR of about 7 to 12 cycles was run. TCRdb recomputed calls from the 5' RACE reads with MiXCR, one row per CDR3 protein. The data hold about 780,000 distinct CDR3 sequences, with about 47% observed a single time. With V trimmed by 0 bases and J by 0 bases, 6 bases remained unmatched. Germline assignment: CDR1 MGHRA and CDR2 YSYEKL. CDR3 length: 17 residues.

Sequencing was performed on blood. This receptor was taken from a man at least 80 years old in good health. The chain recombines TRBV4-1 with TRBJ2-7, with TRBD2 matching 9 bases. CDR3 in amino acids: CASSQDGLAGSSYEQYF. In DNA, the CDR3 is TGCGCCAGCAGCCAAGATGGGCTAGCGGGATCCTCCTACGAGCAGTACTTC.